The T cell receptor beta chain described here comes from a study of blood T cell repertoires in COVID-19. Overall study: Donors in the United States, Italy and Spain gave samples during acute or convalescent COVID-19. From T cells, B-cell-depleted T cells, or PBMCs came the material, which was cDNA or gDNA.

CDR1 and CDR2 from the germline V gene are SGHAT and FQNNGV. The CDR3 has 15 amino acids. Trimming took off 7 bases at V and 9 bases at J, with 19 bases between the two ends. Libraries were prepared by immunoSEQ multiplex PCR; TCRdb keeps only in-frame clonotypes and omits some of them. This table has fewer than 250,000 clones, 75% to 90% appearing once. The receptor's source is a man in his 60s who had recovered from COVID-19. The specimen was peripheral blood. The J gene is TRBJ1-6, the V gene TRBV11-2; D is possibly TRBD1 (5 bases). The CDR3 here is CASTTGPRGGSPLHF. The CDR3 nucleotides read TGTGCCAGCACAACAGGACCCCGGGGGGGTTCACCCCTCCACTTT.